This T cell receptor beta chain was sequenced in a study of shared clonotypes between healthy human individuals. Turning to the study itself: Ranging from 18 to 49 in age, donors were a couple of women and a few men. Per donor, three plates held CD4 naive cells, three held CD4 memory, two held CD8 naive and one held CD8 memory.

At the deep level, the assay was run. The method was immunoSEQ multiplex PCR; TCRdb's version includes in-frame clones alone and lacks a portion of them. Of over a million clones in the sample, approximately 78% were seen once. Material for sequencing was memory CD4+ T cells from PBMCs. Noted subset: CD45RA-negative fraction. The receptor was isolated from a man younger than 35 in good health. Some clones in this sample may be carry-over from other donors' samples.

CDR3: CASSLAGTINQPQHF. In DNA form, the CDR3 reads TGCGCCAGCAGCTTGGCAGGAACTATTAATCAGCCCCAGCATTTT. The chain combines TRBV5-1 with TRBJ1-5; D ambiguous. Germline V gives CDR1 SGHRS, CDR2 YFSETQ. V lost 0 bases, J lost 4 bases, and 11 bases lay in between. The length of the CDR3 is 15 residues.